The T cell receptor beta chain under discussion was sequenced for a study of beta chain features in type 1 diabetes. Points from the study as a whole: VDJ junctions from patients with type 1 diabetes contained fewer insertions and more deletions. In every one of the four CD4+ subsets, TCRB CDR3s were moderately but significantly shorter in Type 1 diabetes patients. PCR, the amplification step, might favor shorter templates, equally in patients and controls.

Cells sorted by CD45RO/CCR7/CD25/CD127/CD95/CD27 comprised CD4+ naive, central memory, regulatory and stem cell-like memory cells. The authors reverse transcribed all of the isolated RNA, so sequencing captured expressed TCRB transcripts. Here immunoSEQ multiplex PCR was the method, and the copy in TCRdb shows in-frame clones only, minus some. The sample has hundreds of thousands of clones; about 14% are singletons. This clone showed up just a few times. Its matching antigen is unknown. This clonotype was sampled from a young man in good health. The source material was naive CD4+ T cells from blood.

The CDR3 sequence is CASSLSLLLGKETQYF. DNA for the CDR3: TGTGCCAGCAGCTTAAGCTTGCTACTAGGGAAAGAGACCCAGTACTTC. The chain employs TRBV7-2 and TRBJ2-5, with a weak D call TRBD2 (5 bases). The germline V gene has CDR1 SGHTA and CDR2 FQGNSA. V lost 2 bases and J lost 3, with 16 bases in between. This CDR3 is built from 16 residues.